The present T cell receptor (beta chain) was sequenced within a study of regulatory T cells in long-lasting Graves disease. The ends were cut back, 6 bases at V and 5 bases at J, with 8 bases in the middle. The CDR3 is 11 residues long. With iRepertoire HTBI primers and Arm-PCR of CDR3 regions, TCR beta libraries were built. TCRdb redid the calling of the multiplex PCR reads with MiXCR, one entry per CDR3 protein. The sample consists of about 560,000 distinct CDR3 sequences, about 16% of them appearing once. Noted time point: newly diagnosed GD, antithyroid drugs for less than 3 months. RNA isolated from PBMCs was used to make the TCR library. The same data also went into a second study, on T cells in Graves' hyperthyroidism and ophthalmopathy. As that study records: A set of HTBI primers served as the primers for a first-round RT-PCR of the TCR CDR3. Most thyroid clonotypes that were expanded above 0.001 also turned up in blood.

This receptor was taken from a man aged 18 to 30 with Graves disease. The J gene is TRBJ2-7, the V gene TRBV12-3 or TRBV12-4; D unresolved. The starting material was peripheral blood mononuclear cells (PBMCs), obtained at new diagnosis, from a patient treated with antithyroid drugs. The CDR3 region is CASSRQDEQYF. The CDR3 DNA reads TGTGCCAGCAGCCGCCAGGACGAGCAGTACTTC.